The 25 T cell receptor beta chains reported below all come from one sample, sequenced in a study of shared clonotypes between healthy human individuals. TCRdb's copy holds only in-frame clones and misses some; the assay was immunoSEQ multiplex PCR. The sample records around 1.4 million clones, 98% being singletons. The source material was naive CD4+ T cells sorted from blood. The subset is: CD45RA+ positively selected. The receptor source for this set is a man aged 30 to 45 in good health.

The chain combines TRBV27 with TRBJ2-7; 10 bases are a match to TRBD2. CDR1 and CDR2 from the germline V gene are MNHEY and SMNVEV (reference sequence). The CDR3 contains 16 residues. V trimming: 3 bases; J trimming: 3 bases; junction bases outside the gene matches: 8. In nucleotides, the CDR3 is TGTGCCAGCAGTTTTTCTAGCGGGAGTTGGGACTACGAGCAGTACTTC. This codes for CASSFSSGSWDYEQYF.

This chain connects TRBV7-2 to TRBJ2-7, with D unresolved. Trimming left V 0 bases short and J 5 bases short, with 11 bases between. The CDR3 length is 14 residues. Germline values: CDR1 SGHTA, CDR2 FQGNSA. The CDR3 region is CASSLAGSQNEQYF. CDR3 nucleotide sequence: TGTGCCAGCAGCTTAGCGGGGTCCCAGAACGAGCAGTACTTC.

This rearrangement joins TRBV20-1 to TRBJ2-1; D might be TRBD1 (6 bases). The V gene lost 6 bases and the J gene lost 7 bases, with 10 bases spanning the gap. This CDR3 has 11 amino acids. The V gene's germline CDR1 is DFQATT and CDR2 SNEGSKA (reference sequence). DNA of the CDR3: TGCAGTGCCCAGGGGCTGAATGAGCAGTTCTTC. It specifies CSAQGLNEQFF.

J is TRBJ2-7 and V is TRBV5-4; D is unclear. The CDR3 length is 13 residues. V was cut by 4 bases and J by 0 bases, with 8 bases left in between. Germline V gene sequence: CDR1 SGHNT, CDR2 YYREEE (reference sequence). The CDR3: CASSRTDSYEQYF. CDR3 nucleotides: TGTGCCAGCAGCAGGACCGACTCCTACGAGCAGTACTTC.

With respect to this clone: At the DNA level, this CDR3 is encoded by other sequences in the same sample as well. V usage is TRBV2 and J usage is TRBJ2-5; D remains unclear. V lost 8 bases, J lost 4 bases, and 5 bases lay in between. Per the germline V gene, CDR1 is SNHLY and CDR2 is FYNNEI. This CDR3 comprises 10 residues. The CDR3 here is CASGRETQYF. In nucleotides, the CDR3 is TGTGCCAGCGGAAGAGAGACCCAGTACTTC.

V is TRBV11-2 and J is TRBJ2-5; D may be TRBD1 or TRBD2 (5 bases each). The V gene's germline CDR1 is SGHAT and CDR2 FQNNGV. With 3 bases removed from V and 5 bases from J, the gap between germline ends came to 13 bases. This CDR3 spans 14 amino acids. Here the CDR3 DNA reads TGTGCCAGCAGCTTCGTGAGGGCAGGGGAGACCCAGTACTTC. Translation gives CASSFVRAGETQYF. Supplemented by reference TRBV11-2 and TRBJ2-5, the full variable domain reads EAGVAQSPRYKIIEKRQSVAFWCNPISGHATLYWYQQILGQGPKLLIQFQNNGVVDDSQLPKDRFSAERLKGVDSTLKIQPAKLEDSAVYLCASSFVRAGETQYFGPGTRLLVL.

The V gene is TRBV29-1, the J gene TRBJ2-5; D might be TRBD1 (5 bases). With 3 bases removed from V and 7 bases from J, the gap between germline ends came to 21 bases. CDR3 length equals 15 residues. The germline V gene has CDR1 SQVTM and CDR2 ANQGSEA. The CDR3 DNA sequence: TGCAGCGTTGATTCCCCCTCCCCCCAGCAGGGGACCCAGTACTTC. Residues: CSVDSPSPQQGTQYF.

CDR3 loop: CASSQGNYNEQFF. The DNA for the CDR3 is TGTGCCAGCAGTCAAGGAAACTACAATGAGCAGTTCTTC. The J gene is TRBJ2-1, the V gene TRBV28; D unclear. CDR3 length: 13 amino acids. CDR1 is MDHEN and CDR2 is SYDVKM in the germline V gene. Trimming stripped 5 bases from V and 3 bases from J, with 8 bases between.

The chain couples TRBV15 to TRBJ2-1; D possibly uses TRBD1 or TRBD2 (5 bases each). The CDR3 totals 15 residues. Looked up from germline, CDR1 is LNHNV and CDR2 is YYDKDF (reference sequence). The V and J ends lost 0 bases and 8 bases respectively, with 14 bases between them. The CDR3 bases are TGTGCCACCAGCAGAGAATATTCCAGGGACCATGAGCAGTTCTTC. It is translated as CATSREYSRDHEQFF.

The CDR3 DNA reads TGTGCCAGCAGAGCGGGAGGCCGCACAGATACGCAGTATTTT. Translating gives CASRAGGRTDTQYF. J is TRBJ2-3 and V is TRBV2; the match to TRBD2 covers 9 bases. The CDR3 totals 14 residues. J gave up 1 base and V 6 bases, and 2 bases lay outside the gene matches. Germline loops: CDR1 SNHLY, CDR2 FYNNEI.

The chain recombines TRBV6-5 with TRBJ1-5, with D perhaps TRBD1 (5 bases). V lost 5 bases, J lost 9 bases, and 17 bases lay in between. The CDR3 runs 14 residues. Germline V CDR1 and CDR2: MNHEY, SVGAGI. The CDR3 bases are TGTGCCAGCAGTCTGACCAGCGGGGGTTGGCCCCAGCATTTT. Translation gives CASSLTSGGWPQHF.

J is TRBJ2-1 and V is TRBV25-1; TRBD2 aligns across 10 bases. The CDR3 is 15 residues long. V lost 6 bases and J lost 4; bases outside the gene matches: 6. CDR1 and CDR2 (germline): MGHDK, SYGVNS. This CDR3 is CASRFTSGAYNEQFF. The DNA of the CDR3 is TGTGCCAGCAGATTTACTAGCGGGGCTTACAATGAGCAGTTCTTC.

The rearrangement links TRBV5-4 to TRBJ2-6, with TRBD1 as a possible D gene (6 bases). CDR1 SGHNT and CDR2 YYREEE come from the germline V gene (reference sequence). V was clipped by 7 bases and J by 4 bases, with 15 bases between them. The CDR3 spans 15 residues. The CDR3 is CASLQQGWGANVLTF. CDR3 nucleotide sequence: TGTGCCAGCCTGCAACAGGGCTGGGGGGCCAACGTCCTGACTTTC.

V and J are TRBV5-5 and TRBJ2-2; no definite D call. The CDR3 is made up of 15 amino acids. The V gene's germline CDR1 is SGHKS and CDR2 YYEKEE (reference sequence). Trimming pared 0 bases from V and 1 base from J, leaving 7 bases between. Here the CDR3 reads CASSLGVGNTGELFF. As DNA, the CDR3 is TGTGCCAGCAGCTTGGGGGTCGGGAACACCGGGGAGCTGTTTTTT.

The CDR3, as DNA: TGTGCCAGCAGCGTAGGGGCCCGAAGGACACTACCGAACACCGGGGAGCTGTTTTTT. This gives the protein CASSVGARRTLPNTGELFF. The rearrangement links TRBV9 to TRBJ2-2, with D maybe TRBD1 (5 bases). The germline V and J ends were trimmed by 0 bases and 0 bases, with 18 bases remaining between them. Germline V gene lookup returns CDR1 SGDLS and CDR2 YYNGEE. CDR3 size: 19 residues.

This clone was detected only once. The CDR3 DNA follows: TGTGCCAGCAGAATTTCGGGACACCGCTCTGGGGCCAACGTCCTGACTTTC. It encodes CASRISGHRSGANVLTF. The chain combines TRBV27 with TRBJ2-6, with a weak D call TRBD1 (6 bases). With 6 bases removed from V and 0 bases from J, the gap between germline ends came to 15 bases. Germline V gene lookup returns CDR1 MNHEY and CDR2 SMNVEV (reference sequence). This CDR3 comprises 17 residues.

The chain uses TRBV5-6 and TRBJ2-1; D unclear. CDR3 length equals 12 residues. V was cut by 0 bases and J by 8 bases, with 6 bases left in between. The germline gives CDR1 SGHDT, CDR2 YYEEEE. The CDR3 nucleotides are TGTGCCAGCAGCTTGGCCGGCTATGAGCAGTTCTTC. Encoded protein: CASSLAGYEQFF.

This chain links TRBV5-1 with TRBJ2-7, with D tentatively TRBD2 (6 bases). Looked up from germline, CDR1 is SGHRS and CDR2 is YFSETQ. The CDR3 covers 15 residues. V shed 1 base and J shed 5 bases, with 16 bases lying between them. CDR3 DNA sequence: TGCGCCAGCAGCTTGATGGGGGGTGACTCTCACGAGCAGTACTTC. Translating gives CASSLMGGDSHEQYF.

The J gene is TRBJ2-5, the V gene TRBV5-4, with 8 bases lining up with TRBD1. The V segment lost 2 bases and the J segment 1 base; nucleotides outside the gene matches: 4. The germline V gene has CDR1 SGHNT and CDR2 YYREEE (reference sequence). This CDR3 comprises 15 residues. This chain's CDR3 is CASSLRQGAQETQYF. The CDR3 DNA reads TGTGCCAGCAGCTTACGCCAGGGGGCCCAAGAGACCCAGTACTTC.

J is TRBJ1-1 and V is TRBV5-4; 7 bases agree with TRBD1. The V and J ends lost 3 bases and 3 bases, in that order; junction bases with no gene match: 8. Per the germline V gene, CDR1 is SGHNT and CDR2 is YYREEE (reference sequence). This CDR3 is built from 15 residues. As DNA, the CDR3 is TGTGCCAGCAGCTCGGGACAGCACCCGGACACTGAAGCTTTCTTT. It yields the protein CASSSGQHPDTEAFF.

This rearrangement joins TRBV5-1 to TRBJ2-2, with D possibly TRBD2 on 7 matching bases. CDR1 SGHRS and CDR2 YFSETQ come from the germline V gene. The germline V and J ends were trimmed by 4 bases and 1 base, with 20 bases remaining between them. This CDR3 has 18 residues. The chain's CDR3 is CASSASLRGQGNTGELFF. Here the CDR3 DNA reads TGCGCCAGCAGCGCGTCCCTGCGGGGGCAGGGGAACACCGGGGAGCTGTTTTTT.

This sequence joins TRBV4-3 and TRBJ2-3, with TRBD2 matching 8 bases. Trimming cost V 2 bases and J 1 base; bases outside gene matches: 8. In germline, CDR1 is LGHNA, CDR2 YSLEER. The CDR3 runs to 17 residues. CDR3 DNA: TGCGCCAGCAGCCAATTCGCGGGAGGAGCGGGCACAGATACGCAGTATTTT. Encoded protein: CASSQFAGGAGTDTQYF.

To note about this clone: Other DNA sequences of this sample code for an identical CDR3. The chain joins TRBV28 to TRBJ2-7; 14 nucleotides line up with TRBD2. The CDR3 consists of 15 residues. Germline values: CDR1 MDHEN, CDR2 SYDVKM. Trimming took 4 bases from V and 3 from J; bases not matched to a gene: 2. CDR3 bases: TGTGCCAGCAGTTCAGGACTAGCGGGGGGCTACGAGCAGTACTTC. It is translated as CASSSGLAGGYEQYF.

V gene TRBV4-3 combines with J gene TRBJ2-5; D is possibly TRBD1 or TRBD2 (5 bases each). Germline V gene data show CDR1 as LGHNA and CDR2 as YSLEER. The CDR3 length is 17 residues. V was trimmed by 1 base and J by 5 bases, leaving 20 bases between them. The CDR3 sequence is CASSQVPWGLSPETQYF. For the CDR3, the DNA is TGCGCCAGCAGCCAAGTGCCGTGGGGGTTGTCTCCGGAGACCCAGTACTTC.

The chain is built from TRBV7-2 and TRBJ1-4, with D perhaps matching TRBD1 (6 bases). The CDR3 contains 13 residues. Per the germline V gene, CDR1 is SGHTA and CDR2 is FQGNSA. Trimming stripped 8 bases from V and 3 bases from J, with 10 bases between. The CDR3 loop is CASEQGPNEKLFF. As DNA, the CDR3 is TGTGCCAGCGAACAGGGTCCTAATGAAAAACTGTTTTTT.